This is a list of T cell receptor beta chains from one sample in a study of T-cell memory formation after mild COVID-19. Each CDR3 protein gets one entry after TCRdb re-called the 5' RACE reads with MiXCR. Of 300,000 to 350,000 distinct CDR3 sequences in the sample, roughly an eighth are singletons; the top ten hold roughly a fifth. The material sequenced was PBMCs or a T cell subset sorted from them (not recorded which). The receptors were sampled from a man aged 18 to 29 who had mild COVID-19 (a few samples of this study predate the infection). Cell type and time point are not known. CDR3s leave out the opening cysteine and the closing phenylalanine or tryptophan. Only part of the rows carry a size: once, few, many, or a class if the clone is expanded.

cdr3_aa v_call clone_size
SARAGLNYEQY TRBV20-1 .
SVGDPGPPDTQY TRBV29-1 many
ASSPDRYIQY TRBV4-3 many
ASSQGPQETQY TRBV7-3 .
ASTGRINHSPLH TRBV6-5 .
ASTPGVYTEAF TRBV6-2/TRBV6-3 .
ASSNQGRWYGYT TRBV19 .
ASSGAGPELETQY TRBV5-1 .
ASTERGHTGELF TRBV4-3 few
ASSLGDRVSPLH TRBV7-9 .
ASSSGRTENNEQF TRBV7-2 .
ASSQTGGVYEQY TRBV3-1 many
SARDPGQGVDEQY TRBV20-1 few
ASPGGGAQY TRBV7-8 .
ASSSRVRSAKNIQY TRBV12-3/TRBV12-4 few
ASSEASDSTDTQY TRBV5-1 few
ASVGTTNTGELF TRBV7-9 .